This passage covers 9 T cell receptor beta chains from one sample sequenced in a study of vaccination and CD4 T cells after COVID-19. The Oncomine TCR Beta short-read assay was applied to DNA of cultured CD4+ T cells. TCRdb used MiXCR to reprocess the PCR reads, holding one entry per CDR3 protein. The data contain 10,000 to 13,000 distinct CDR3 sequences, 53% of them singletons. Their antigens remain unidentified. This sample's treatment: 10-day PBMC culture with coronavirus spike peptide pools or control peptides (ViraFEST assay). What was sequenced was CD4+ T cells from blood, cultured in vitro. The receptors derive from a human donor who had recovered from COVID-19.

V usage is TRBV15 and J usage is TRBJ2-1; the D gene is possibly TRBD2 (6 bases). Germline lookup yields CDR1 LNHNV and CDR2 YYDKDF (reference sequence). This CDR3 spans 17 amino acids. V was pared by 3 bases and J by 4 bases, with 19 bases between. This CDR3 is CATSRGRGLTFYNEQFF. Written as DNA, the CDR3 is TGTGCCACCAGCAGGGGAAGAGGACTAACCTTTTACAATGAGCAGTTCTTC. The full variable domain, rest sourced from reference TRBV15 and TRBJ2-1, is DAMVIQNPRYQVTQFGKPVTLSCSQTLNHNVMYWYQQKSSQAPKLLFHYYDKDFNNEADTPDNFQSRRPNTSFCFLDIRSPGLGDTAMYLCATSRGRGLTFYNEQFFGPGTRLTVL.

The genes are TRBV30 and TRBJ1-6, with D hard to call. The CDR3 covers 11 residues. V was cut by 0 bases and J by 10 bases, with 4 bases left in between. The germline gives CDR1 GTSNPN, CDR2 SVGIG (reference sequence). The CDR3 coding sequence is TGTGCCTGGAGTGTGGGGTCACCCCTCCACTTT. Translation: CAWSVGSPLHF.

This rearrangement joins TRBV24-1 to TRBJ2-1, with D perhaps matching TRBD2 (6 bases). Per germline, CDR1 KGHDR and CDR2 SFDVKD. The CDR3 sequence is 15 residues long. Trimming stripped 3 bases from V and 4 bases from J, with 12 bases between. For the CDR3, the DNA is TGTGCCACCAGTGATGAGGGGAGGCTTTACAATGAGCAGTTCTTC. Its protein product is CATSDEGRLYNEQFF.

This chain uses TRBV18 with TRBJ1-5, with unresolved D. The CDR3 has 13 amino acids. The germline V gene encodes CDR1 KGHSH and CDR2 LQKENI. Trimming pared 3 bases from V and 4 bases from J, leaving 7 bases between. CDR3 nucleotide sequence: TGTGCCAGCTCACCTGACCGAAATCAGCCCCAGCATTTT. This translates into CASSPDRNQPQHF.

This chain uses TRBV28 with TRBJ1-1; D gene uncertain. The ends were cut back, 0 bases at V and 1 base at J, with 6 bases in the middle. From germline, CDR1 is MDHEN and CDR2 SYDVKM. The CDR3 contains 14 residues. The CDR3 loop reads CASSLWAANTEAFF. CDR3 bases: TGTGCCAGCAGTTTATGGGCGGCGAACACTGAAGCTTTCTTT.

V and J are TRBV18 and TRBJ1-3, with D perhaps matching TRBD1 (6 bases). In germline, CDR1 is KGHSH, CDR2 LQKENI. Trimming left V 3 bases short and J 0 bases short, with 12 bases between. This CDR3 is built from 16 residues. Written as DNA, the CDR3 is TGTGCCAGCTCACCCGAACAGGGCATCTCTGGAAACACCATATATTTT. As protein: CASSPEQGISGNTIYF.

The chain combines TRBV30 with TRBJ2-7; D gene uncertain. Looked up from germline, CDR1 is GTSNPN and CDR2 is SVGIG (reference sequence). Trimming took off 2 bases at V and 7 bases at J, with 12 bases between the two ends. This CDR3 is 12 amino acids long. The CDR3 nucleotides are TGTGCCTGGAGTACTCAGGTGGGGGAGCAGTACTTC. It encodes CAWSTQVGEQYF.

This rearrangement joins TRBV19 to TRBJ1-6, with 12 bases matching TRBD1. This CDR3 contains 14 residues. CDR1 LNHDA and CDR2 SQIVND come from the germline V gene (reference sequence). J lost 10 bases, V lost 7 bases, and 5 bases had no gene match. The CDR3 loop reads CASNSGTGGSPLHF. The CDR3 bases are TGTGCCAGTAACTCCGGGACAGGGGGCTCACCCCTCCACTTT.

The CDR3 sequence: CASSSRGGLSADTEAFF. The DNA of the CDR3 is TGTGCCAGCAGCTCACGGGGGGGTTTAAGTGCGGACACTGAAGCTTTCTTT. This chain connects TRBV7-9 to TRBJ1-1; weak D call: TRBD1 (5 bases). This CDR3 has 17 amino acids. The V end lost 4 bases, the J end lost 3 bases, and 21 bases lay between the germline ends. Germline V gene lookup returns CDR1 SEHNR and CDR2 FQNEAQ (reference sequence).